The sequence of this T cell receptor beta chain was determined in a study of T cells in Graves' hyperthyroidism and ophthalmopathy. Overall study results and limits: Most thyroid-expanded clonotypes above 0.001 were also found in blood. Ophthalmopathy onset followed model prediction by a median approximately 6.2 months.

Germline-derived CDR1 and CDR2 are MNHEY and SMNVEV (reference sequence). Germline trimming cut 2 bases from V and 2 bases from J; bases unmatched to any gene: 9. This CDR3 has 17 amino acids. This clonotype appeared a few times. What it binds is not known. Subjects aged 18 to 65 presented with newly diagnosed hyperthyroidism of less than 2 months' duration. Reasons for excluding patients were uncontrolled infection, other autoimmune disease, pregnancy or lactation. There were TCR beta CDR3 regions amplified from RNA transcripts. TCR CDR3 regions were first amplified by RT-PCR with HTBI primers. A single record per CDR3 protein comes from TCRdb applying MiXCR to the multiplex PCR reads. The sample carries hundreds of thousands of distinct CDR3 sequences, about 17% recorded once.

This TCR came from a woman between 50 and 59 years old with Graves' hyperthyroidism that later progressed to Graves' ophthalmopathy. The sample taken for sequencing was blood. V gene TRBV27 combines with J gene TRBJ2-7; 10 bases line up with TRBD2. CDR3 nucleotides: TGTGCCAGCAGTTTAAGGGTAGCGGGGGGCCCCGCCTACGAGCAGTACTTC. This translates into CASSLRVAGGPAYEQYF.